The rows below give T cell receptor beta chains drawn from one sample of a study of T cells in Graves' hyperthyroidism and ophthalmopathy. TCRdb called the multiplex PCR reads again in MiXCR, with one record for every CDR3 protein. This table has 410,000 or so distinct CDR3 sequences, under 15% appearing once. The sample was blood. These receptors all come from a young man with Graves' ophthalmopathy. CDR3s include the opening cysteine and the closing phenylalanine or tryptophan. The order of the fields is D gene, CDR3 length, clone size, J gene, V gene, CDR3 DNA, CDR3 protein. D genes are given only for firm matches. Clone size is given for some rows only: seen once, a few or many times, or a class if the clone is expanded.

-	15	-	TRBJ2-2	TRBV4-1	TGCGCCAGCAGCCTGGGCGGGATATACACCGGGGAGCTGTTTTTT	CASSLGGIYTGELFF
-	13	-	TRBJ1-4	TRBV10-3	TGTGCCTCTAACGGGGGGGCAGGTGAAAAACTGTTTTTT	CASNGGAGEKLFF
-	15	-	TRBJ2-2	TRBV6-9	TGTGCCAGCAGTTACGTGATTTTTAACACCGGGGAGCTGTTTTTT	CASSYVIFNTGELFF
-	15	many	TRBJ2-7	TRBV6-1	TGTGCCAGCAGTTGGGACACCCTGGGCTCCTACGAGCAGTACTTC	CASSWDTLGSYEQYF
-	15	many	TRBJ2-5	TRBV24-1	TGTGCCACCAGTTCCGATCGGGGCCTCAAAGAGACCCAGTACTTC	CATSSDRGLKETQYF
TRBD1	15	few	TRBJ2-3	TRBV28	TGTGCCAGCAGCCGAACCGGACAGGGAACAGATACGCAGTATTTT	CASSRTGQGTDTQYF
TRBD1	14	many	TRBJ1-2	TRBV30	TGTGCCTGGAGTGTAGCGCAGGGGGCGGGTGGCTACACCTTC	CAWSVAQGAGGYTF
TRBD1	14	many	TRBJ1-5	TRBV5-1	TGCGCCAGCAGCACGGGACAGAGCAATCAGCCCCAGCATTTT	CASSTGQSNQPQHF
-	15	many	TRBJ2-1	TRBV7-3	TGTGCCAGCAGCTTATTGGCGGGCTCCTACAATGAGCAGTTCTTC	CASSLLAGSYNEQFF
TRBD1	18	many	TRBJ2-2	TRBV5-8	TGTGCCAGCAGCCCGTGGTACTCCGGGACAGTAGGTACCGGGGAGCTGTTTTTT	CASSPWYSGTVGTGELFF
TRBD2	13	-	TRBJ2-5	TRBV19	TGTGCCAGTGGGGGACTAGTTCAAGAGACCCAGTACTTC	CASGGLVQETQYF
-	13	many	TRBJ1-4	TRBV30	TGTGCCTGGAGTGTGAACCTAAGTGGAAAACTGTTTTTT	CAWSVNLSGKLFF
-	16	many	TRBJ1-1	TRBV6-1	TGTGCCAGCAGTTACGCGGCTTTCCCCGTTGGCTCTCTACCTTTCTTT	CASSYAAFPVGSLPFF
TRBD1	14	many	TRBJ1-5	TRBV12-3/TRBV12-4	TGTGCCAGCAGTTTCAGAACAGGGGGTCAGCCCCAGCATTTT	CASSFRTGGQPQHF
TRBD1	14	-	TRBJ1-5	TRBV7-6	TGTGCCAGCAGCTCCGGGACAGACTATCAGCCCCAGCATTTT	CASSSGTDYQPQHF
-	14	-	TRBJ2-1	TRBV20-1	TGCAGTGCCAAGAGCTTGGACTCGGGGAATGAGCAGTTCTTC	CSAKSLDSGNEQFF
TRBD2	13	few	TRBJ2-2	TRBV27	TGTGCCAGCAGTTTATGGGGGGGCGGGGAGCTGTTTTTT	CASSLWGGGELFF
TRBD1	15	few	TRBJ2-5	TRBV19	TGTGCCAGTAGTACCAAGGACAGGGCACAAGAGACCCAGTACTTC	CASSTKDRAQETQYF
-	14	-	TRBJ1-5	TRBV27	TGTGCCAGCAGTACATTAAGGGCGGGTCAGCCCCAGCATTTT	CASSTLRAGQPQHF
-	14	many	TRBJ2-5	TRBV9	TGTGCCAGCAGCGTAGGAGACAGACAAGAGACCCAGTACTTC	CASSVGDRQETQYF
TRBD2	20	many	TRBJ2-5	TRBV5-1	TGCGCCAGCAGCTTTAAACCGGGACTAGCGGGCCGGCGGGAAAAAGAGACCCAGTACTTC	CASSFKPGLAGRREKETQYF
-	15	-	TRBJ1-1	TRBV27	TGTGTCAGCAGTTTATCGATAGGGAACAGGGAGGGAGCTTTCTTT	CVSSLSIGNREGAFF
-	15	many	TRBJ2-7	TRBV28	TGTGCCAGCAGTTTTCAGGGGCGTTCCTCCTACGAGCAGTACTTC	CASSFQGRSSYEQYF
TRBD1	15	-	TRBJ2-5	TRBV5-1	TGCGCCAGCAGCCTACACATTACAGGGGATGAGACCCAGTACTTC	CASSLHITGDETQYF
-	16	many	TRBJ2-1	TRBV5-1	TGCGCCAGCAGCTTCGGGGCAGGGGAGGGATACAATGAGCAGTTCTTC	CASSFGAGEGYNEQFF
-	16	few	TRBJ1-1	TRBV25-1	TGTGCCAGCAGTGAATATAAGATACCAGCGGGAACTGAAGCTTTCTTT	CASSEYKIPAGTEAFF
TRBD2	16	few	TRBJ2-1	TRBV5-4	TGTGCCAGCAGCTTGAAGAGACTAGCGGGTTACAATGAGCAGTTCTTC	CASSLKRLAGYNEQFF
-	15	few	TRBJ1-5	TRBV10-3	TGTGCCATCAGTGAGGGCGGGGAGGGCAATCAGCCCCAGCATTTT	CAISEGGEGNQPQHF
-	17	-	TRBJ2-3	TRBV20-1	TGCAGTGCTAGAGATCAAGTCGGGCGGGATGACTGGGATACGCAGTATTTT	CSARDQVGRDDWDTQYF
-	14	-	TRBJ1-6	TRBV12-3/TRBV12-4	TGTGCCAGCAGCGAGGACATCAGGAATTCACCCCTCCACTTT	CASSEDIRNSPLHF
TRBD1	14	few	TRBJ2-4	TRBV13	TGTGCCAGCAGCCTAAGGACAGGAGTTAACATTCAGTACTTC	CASSLRTGVNIQYF
TRBD2	18	many	TRBJ2-3	TRBV7-9	TGTGCCAGCAGCATGAGACGGCTAGCGGGGGGCAGGACAGATACGCAGTATTTT	CASSMRRLAGGRTDTQYF
-	14	few	TRBJ1-1	TRBV9	TGTGCCAGCAGCGTAACAGGCACAAACACTGAAGCTTTCTTT	CASSVTGTNTEAFF
-	15	many	TRBJ2-3	TRBV6-5	TGTGCCAGCAGTTACTCGGTACGGGACACAGATACGCAGTATTTT	CASSYSVRDTDTQYF
-	14	many	TRBJ1-2	TRBV3-1	TGTGCCAGCAGCCAAGATGCTGTCGACTATGGCTACACCTTC	CASSQDAVDYGYTF
TRBD1	15	-	TRBJ1-2	TRBV7-8	TGTGCCAGCAGCCCCGACCGGGACAGGGGTCATGGCTACACCTTC	CASSPDRDRGHGYTF
-	18	many	TRBJ2-3	TRBV12-3/TRBV12-4	TGTGCCAGCAGTTCCCATCCCCGGACTGTTTCTAGCACAGATACGCAGTATTTT	CASSSHPRTVSSTDTQYF
TRBD2	17	-	TRBJ2-3	TRBV24-1	TGTGCCACCAGTGACCCAGTCCGCGGGGGGGGGATGGATACGCAGTATTTT	CATSDPVRGGGMDTQYF
-	14	many	TRBJ1-1	TRBV20-1	TGCAGTGCTAGACAAACCAGTCTGAACACTGAAGCTTTCTTT	CSARQTSLNTEAFF
-	13	many	TRBJ2-1	TRBV6-1	TGTGCCAGCAGTCTTCCTACTTGGAATGAGCAGTTCTTC	CASSLPTWNEQFF
-	15	many	TRBJ2-7	TRBV27	TGTGCCAGCAGTTTAGCGTCAGGGTACCTGTACGAGCAGTACTTC	CASSLASGYLYEQYF
-	14	few	TRBJ1-5	TRBV18	TGTGCCAGCTCACCAGCAGGGTGGGGTCAGCCCCAGCATTTT	CASSPAGWGQPQHF
TRBD1	14	many	TRBJ2-1	TRBV7-9	TGTGCCAACAGGCCGACAGGGCCGATCGGGGAGCAGTTCTTC	CANRPTGPIGEQFF
-	13	-	TRBJ1-3	TRBV4-1	TGCGCCAGCAGCCAAGTCGGAGGAAACACCATATATTTT	CASSQVGGNTIYF
-	14	-	TRBJ2-2	TRBV19	TGTGCCAGTAGTTCAGACAGGCACACCGGGGAGCTGTTTTTT	CASSSDRHTGELFF
TRBD2	17	few	TRBJ2-3	TRBV4-1	TGCGCCAGCAGCCAAGTAGGGTCCAGCGGGACGACAGATACGCAGTATTTT	CASSQVGSSGTTDTQYF
-	13	-	TRBJ1-6	TRBV19	TGTGCCAGTAGATGGGAATCGGGGTCGCACCTCCACTTT	CASRWESGSHLHF
TRBD1	15	many	TRBJ2-1	TRBV11-3	TGTGCCAGCAGCGAGACCGGGACAGCCTACAATGAGCAGTTCTTC	CASSETGTAYNEQFF
-	15	many	TRBJ1-5	TRBV27	TGTGCCAGCAGTTTATCTACAGGGAGCAATCAGCCCCAGCATTTT	CASSLSTGSNQPQHF
-	15	many	TRBJ1-2	TRBV2	TGTGCCAGCAGCCATAGAGGGCGGGGGGACTATGGCTACACCTTC	CASSHRGRGDYGYTF